This note documents a single T cell receptor beta chain sequence. Antigen unknown. The data originate from a study of shared clonotypes between healthy human individuals. Across the whole study: The study used three CD4 naive, three CD4 memory, two CD8 naive and one CD8 memory plate per donor. Study-wide results and caveats: Naive CD4 clonotypes were shared across a handful of donors at 5% to 6%. Tissue TCR repertoires likely differ from these blood-only repertoires.

Free of recent acute infections or vaccinations, the donors were healthy HIV-negative adults. Assay used: immunoSEQ multiplex PCR; TCRdb lists only in-frame clones, some missing. The sample carries more than 2,000,000 clones, around nine tenths recorded once. CDR1 is GTSNPN and CDR2 is SVGIG in the germline V gene (reference sequence). Trimming took 1 base from V and 4 from J; bases not matched to a gene: 7. CDR3 size: 15 residues. The chain links TRBV30 to TRBJ1-5; 7 bases match TRBD1. The TCR comes from a man between 18 and 29 years old in good health. Sequenced: naive CD4+ T cells sorted from blood. Stated subset: CD45RA+ positively selected. CDR3 DNA: TGTGCCTGGAGTGAGAGTGGGACAGCGAATCAGCCCCAGCATTTT. Translated: CAWSESGTANQPQHF.